This T cell receptor beta chain was obtained from a study of CD8 T cells in Susac syndrome. General study findings and limits: The greatest CD8+ clonal expansion in Susac occurred in TEMRA cells and in active patients. Within total CD8+ repertoires, approximately 15 Susac-specific public clones were found, and within CD8+ TEMRA repertoires, a few.

Patients with Susac syndrome met diagnostic criteria that were recently defined for definite or probable disease. Negative isolation was used for CD8+ and CD4+ T cells, and FACS enrichment was applied to TEMRA cells. J was trimmed by 6 bases and V by 5 bases; bases with no gene match: 7. Germline loops: CDR1 MNHEY, CDR2 SMNVEV (reference sequence). The CDR3 sequence is 13 residues long. Comments on this clonotype: Its antigen remains unidentified.

Random hexamers primed reverse transcription of about 0.45 to 1 ug RNA. TCRdb itself ran the immunoSEQ multiplex PCR reads through MiXCR, one entry per CDR3 protein. The table includes over 80,000 distinct CDR3 sequences, about 93% detected once. The gene calls are TRBV27 and TRBJ2-7; 7 bases are shared with TRBD1. The sample taken for sequencing was CD8+ T cells from PBMCs. The receptor comes from a human donor with Susac syndrome. For the CDR3, the DNA is TGTGCCAGCAGTAAAACAGGGGCGGGCGAGCAGTACTTC. It codes for CASSKTGAGEQYF.